Presented here are 8 T cell receptor beta chains from one specimen sequenced in a study of blood T cell repertoires in COVID-19. The table came from immunoSEQ multiplex PCR; TCRdb's copy has only in-frame clones and leaves some out. The sample gives over 35,000 clones, about three quarters of which show up once; roughly 2% is in the top ten. Sequencing used peripheral blood. The receptors stem from a man between 60 and 75 years old with active COVID-19.

V gene TRBV5-4 combines with J gene TRBJ2-1, with TRBD2 as a possible D gene (6 bases). The CDR3 is 15 residues long. Germline V gene lookup returns CDR1 SGHNT and CDR2 YYREEE (reference sequence). Trimming pared 1 base from V and 7 bases from J, leaving 15 bases between. CDR3 amino acids: CASSLIGSGGNEQFF. The CDR3 coding sequence is TGTGCCAGCAGCTTGATCGGGAGTGGAGGGAATGAGCAGTTCTTC.

The rearrangement links TRBV6-4 to TRBJ1-6; unclear D gene. CDR1 MRHNA and CDR2 SNTAGT come from the germline V gene. Between the trimmed V and J ends, which lost 6 bases and 13 bases, there was a span of 22 bases. The length of the CDR3 is 15 residues. The CDR3 DNA sequence: TGTGCCAGCAGCAGAGAGGGCGGGTACACAACGCCCCTCCACTTT. This sequence encodes CASSREGGYTTPLHF.

CDR3 nucleotide sequence: TGTGCCATTCCGGGACAGGGGGCCGCCGGGGAGCTGTTTTTT. Encoded protein: CAIPGQGAAGELFF. The chain combines TRBV10-3 with TRBJ2-2, with TRBD1 matching 12 bases. J gave up 6 bases and V 9 bases, and 5 bases lay outside the gene matches. The CDR3 totals 14 residues. Germline values: CDR1 ENHRY, CDR2 SYGVKD.

This chain connects TRBV4-3 to TRBJ2-2, with a weak D call TRBD2 (6 bases). Trimming removed 0 bases at V and 5 bases at J, with 10 bases between. CDR3 length: 15 amino acids. The V gene's germline CDR1 is LGHNA and CDR2 YSLEER. This CDR3 reads CASSQDRGRTGELFF. The CDR3 coding sequence is TGCGCCAGCAGCCAAGATCGAGGGAGGACCGGGGAGCTGTTTTTT.

This chain connects TRBV2 to TRBJ2-3, with D perhaps TRBD1 (5 bases). Germline-derived CDR1 and CDR2 are SNHLY and FYNNEI. V was cut by 3 bases and J by 3 bases, with 13 bases left in between. CDR3 size: 15 residues. The CDR3 nucleotides read TGTGCCAGCAGTGACCAGGGCACGCGGACAGATACGCAGTATTTT. This translates into CASSDQGTRTDTQYF.

The rearrangement links TRBV7-2 to TRBJ2-5, with 7 bases aligning to TRBD2. In germline, CDR1 is SGHTA, CDR2 FQGNSA. The J segment lost 5 bases and the V segment lost 2 bases, leaving 5 bases of the junction unmatched. The CDR3 loop spans 14 amino acids. The CDR3 DNA follows: TGTGCCAGCAGCTTATCCTCCGGGAGGGAGACCCAGTACTTC. Translating it yields CASSLSSGRETQYF.

V gene TRBV29-1 combines with J gene TRBJ1-1, with TRBD1 matching 9 bases. There are 14 residues in the CDR3. V shed 7 bases and J 4 bases; nucleotides not matched to a gene: 10. The germline CDR1 and CDR2 sequences are SQVTM and ANQGSEA. The CDR3 spells CSATTGGAVTEAFF. The CDR3 DNA follows: TGCAGCGCAACTACAGGGGGCGCGGTCACTGAAGCTTTCTTT.

This clone appeared once. The chain recombines TRBV7-2 with TRBJ1-5; D is possibly TRBD1 (5 bases). The CDR3 covers 15 residues. V lost 0 bases, J lost 5 bases, and 11 bases lay in between. Germline CDR1 and CDR2: SGHTA and FQGNSA. The chain's CDR3 is CASSLAGQVDQPQHF. In DNA, the CDR3 is TGTGCCAGCAGCTTAGCGGGGCAAGTCGATCAGCCCCAGCATTTT. Full variable domain (missing parts from reference TRBV7-2 and TRBJ1-5): GAGVSQSPSNKVTEKGKDVELRCDPISGHTALYWYRQSLGQGLEFLIYFQGNSAPDKSGLPSDRFSAERTGGSVSTLTIQRTQQEDSAVYLCASSLAGQVDQPQHFGDGTRLSIL.